These 13 T cell receptor beta chains share one sample of origin, sequenced in a study of blood T cell repertoires in COVID-19. Sequencing was performed with immunoSEQ multiplex PCR; in TCRdb, only in-frame clones are kept and a portion is missing. The sample carries approximately 300,000 clones, roughly 89% recorded once. Sequencing was performed on peripheral blood. These receptors all stem from a woman in her 30s with COVID-19, enrolled during active disease.

The chain has TRBV29-1 and TRBJ2-1; D gene uncertain. CDR1 SQVTM and CDR2 ANQGSEA come from the germline V gene. Trimming removed 5 bases at V and 5 bases at J, with 10 bases between. The CDR3 length is 12 residues. The CDR3 DNA sequence: TGCAGCGTTCCGGGTCCTCACAATGAGCAGTTCTTC. Amino acids: CSVPGPHNEQFF.

This rearrangement joins TRBV2 to TRBJ2-1; the D is unclear. Deletions cut 2 bases from V and 8 bases from J, with 7 bases between. Per the germline V gene, CDR1 is SNHLY and CDR2 is FYNNEI. The CDR3 length is 12 residues. The CDR3, as DNA: TGTGCCAGCAGTGAACCCCTTGATGAGCAGTTCTTC. It encodes CASSEPLDEQFF.

Notes on this clone: The sample has other DNA sequences that encode this CDR3 too. This rearrangement joins TRBV2 to TRBJ1-1; TRBD1 is a possible D gene (5 bases). In germline, CDR1 is SNHLY, CDR2 FYNNEI. V was shortened by 4 bases and J by 8 bases, with 11 bases between the two germline ends. The CDR3 runs 12 residues. As DNA, the CDR3 is TGTGCCAGCAGTGGCGGGGCGGGAGAAGCTTTCTTT. Protein: CASSGGAGEAFF.

The chain couples TRBV27 to TRBJ1-6; maybe TRBD1 (5 bases). Germline loops: CDR1 MNHEY, CDR2 SMNVEV (reference sequence). Trimming shortened V by 5 bases and J by 7 bases, and 21 bases separated the two germline ends. The CDR3 length is 17 residues. This chain's CDR3 is CASSSPARRGTNSPLHF. The CDR3 DNA reads as TGTGCCAGCAGTAGTCCCGCCCGGAGGGGAACCAATTCACCCCTCCACTTT.

DNA of the CDR3: TGTGCCAGCAGCCAGACCCCCAAGACAGGGGCGAACACCGGGGAGCTGTTTTTT. Its protein product is CASSQTPKTGANTGELFF. The genes are TRBV4-2 and TRBJ2-2; 8 nucleotides agree with TRBD1. CDR1 and CDR2 from the germline V gene are LGHNA and YNFKEQ. The ends lost 3 bases at V and 0 bases at J; junction bases unmatched: 9. The CDR3 spans 18 residues.

This chain joins TRBV10-3 and TRBJ1-1, with D hard to call. V lost 4 bases to trimming and J lost 4 bases, with 7 bases between them. Germline loops: CDR1 ENHRY, CDR2 SYGVKD. CDR3 length equals 12 residues. Here the CDR3 reads CAISVGLTEAFF. CDR3 nucleotide sequence: TGTGCCATCAGTGTCGGTCTCACTGAAGCTTTCTTT.

The chain has TRBV11-3 and TRBJ1-3, with 7 bases that match TRBD1. V shed 8 bases and J 4 bases; nucleotides not matched to a gene: 11. The CDR3 has 15 residues. Germline V CDR1 and CDR2: SGHNT, YENEEA. This CDR3 reads CASGSTGIGGNTIYF. CDR3 bases: TGTGCCAGCGGGTCGACAGGGATCGGCGGAAACACCATATATTTT. Full variable domain (remainder filled in from reference TRBV11-3 and TRBJ1-3): EAGVVQSPRYKIIEKKQPVAFWCNPISGHNTLYWYLQNLGQGPELLIRYENEEAVDDSQLPKDRFSAERLKGVDSTLKIQPAELGDSAVYLCASGSTGIGGNTIYFGEGSWLTVV.

The gene calls are TRBV11-3 and TRBJ2-3; D perhaps matches TRBD2 (6 bases). From germline, CDR1 is SGHNT and CDR2 YENEEA. The CDR3 spans 14 residues. The ends were cut back, 5 bases at V and 4 bases at J, with 13 bases in the middle. CDR3 sequence (DNA): TGTGCCAGCAGCCACCCCGCGGGGCCAGATACGCAGTATTTT. The encoded protein is CASSHPAGPDTQYF.

V usage is TRBV5-1 and J usage is TRBJ2-2; 12 bases are a match to TRBD2. The CDR3 has 20 residues. J was trimmed by 4 bases and V by 0 bases; bases with no gene match: 13. Germline V gene lookup returns CDR1 SGHRS and CDR2 YFSETQ. DNA for the CDR3: TGCGCCAGCAGCTTGGGACTAGCGGGGGACCCACCCCCTATCACCGGGGAGCTGTTTTTT. Translated: CASSLGLAGDPPPITGELFF.

The chain has TRBV18 and TRBJ1-1; 9 nucleotides line up with TRBD1. CDR1 is KGHSH and CDR2 is LQKENI in the germline V gene. The CDR3 runs 15 residues. V lost 3 bases and J lost 3; bases outside the gene matches: 5. The CDR3 reads CASSPGQGLDTEAFF. For the CDR3, the DNA is TGTGCCAGCTCACCGGGACAGGGTCTGGACACTGAAGCTTTCTTT.

The rearrangement uses TRBV5-6 and TRBJ2-7, with D uncertain. From germline, CDR1 is SGHDT and CDR2 YYEEEE. The CDR3 sequence is 12 residues long. Trimming cost V 4 bases and J 2 bases, with 7 bases left between them. In DNA form, the CDR3 reads TGTGCCAGCAGCCAACAGACCTACGAGCAGTACGTC. Translated, it gives CASSQQTYEQYV.

J is TRBJ2-3 and V is TRBV6-2 or TRBV6-3, with TRBD1 as a possible D gene (6 bases). The germline V gene encodes CDR1 MNHEY and CDR2 SVGEGT. The CDR3 extends over 13 amino acids. The V gene lost 5 bases and the J gene lost 9 bases, with 15 bases spanning the gap. The chain's CDR3 is CASSQGIDRTQYF. The CDR3 coding sequence is TGTGCCAGCAGTCAGGGTATAGACAGGACGCAGTATTTT.

The chain employs TRBV9 and TRBJ2-2; tentatively, D is TRBD2 (5 bases). The V gene lost 3 bases and the J gene lost 14 bases, with 26 bases spanning the gap. Germline CDR1 is SGDLS and CDR2 is YYNGEE. The CDR3 extends over 16 amino acids. This chain's CDR3 is CASSEGWVGEGSELFF. CDR3 sequence (DNA): TGTGCCAGCAGCGAAGGATGGGTTGGAGAGGGATCCGAACTGTTTTTT. The complete variable domain, with remaining parts taken from reference TRBV9 and TRBJ2-2, reads DSGVTQTPKHLITATGQRVTLRCSPRSGDLSVYWYQQSLDQGLQFLIQYYNGEERAKGNILERFSAQQFPDLHSELNLSSLELGDSALYFCASSEGWVGEGSELFFGEGSRLTVL.